This T cell receptor beta chain stems from a study of T cell changes during pregnancy in multiple sclerosis. This table comes from immunoSEQ multiplex PCR, and its TCRdb copy is limited to in-frame clones, with some not included. The sample lists tens of thousands of clones, approximately 92% occurring once. The TCR was taken from a female donor with multiple sclerosis, enrolled in a pregnancy study. The sequenced sample was peripheral blood, obtained in the first trimester of pregnancy.

This CDR3 is CSVVTTNEKLFF. The DNA of the CDR3 is TGCAGCGTTGTAACAACTAATGAAAAACTGTTTTTT. The chain uses TRBV29-1 and TRBJ1-4; no clear D gene. Germline V gene lookup returns CDR1 SQVTM and CDR2 ANQGSEA. The CDR3 covers 12 residues. V was shortened by 4 bases and J by 0 bases, with 3 bases between the two germline ends.